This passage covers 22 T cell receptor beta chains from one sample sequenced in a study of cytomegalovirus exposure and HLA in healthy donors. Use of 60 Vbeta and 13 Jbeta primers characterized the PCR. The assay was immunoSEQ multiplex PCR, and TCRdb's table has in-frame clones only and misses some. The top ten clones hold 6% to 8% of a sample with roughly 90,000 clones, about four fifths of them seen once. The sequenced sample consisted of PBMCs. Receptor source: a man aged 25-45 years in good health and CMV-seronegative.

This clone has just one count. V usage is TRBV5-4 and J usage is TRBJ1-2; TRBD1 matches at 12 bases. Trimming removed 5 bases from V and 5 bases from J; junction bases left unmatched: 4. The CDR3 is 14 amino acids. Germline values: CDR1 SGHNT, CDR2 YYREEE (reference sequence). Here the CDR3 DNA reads TGTGCCAGCAGACCGGGACAGGGGGCGTATGGCTACACCTTC. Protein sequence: CASRPGQGAYGYTF.

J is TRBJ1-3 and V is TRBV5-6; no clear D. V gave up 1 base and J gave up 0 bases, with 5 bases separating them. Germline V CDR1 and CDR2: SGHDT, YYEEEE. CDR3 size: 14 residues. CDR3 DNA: TGTGCCAGCAGCTTGAGGAGCTCTGGAAACACCATATATTTT. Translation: CASSLRSSGNTIYF.

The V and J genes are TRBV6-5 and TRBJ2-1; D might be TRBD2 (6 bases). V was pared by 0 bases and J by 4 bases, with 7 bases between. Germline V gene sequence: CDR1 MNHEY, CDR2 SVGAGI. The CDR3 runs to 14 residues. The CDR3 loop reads CASSYSSGYNEQFF. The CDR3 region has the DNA TGTGCCAGCAGTTACTCGAGCGGGTACAATGAGCAGTTCTTC.

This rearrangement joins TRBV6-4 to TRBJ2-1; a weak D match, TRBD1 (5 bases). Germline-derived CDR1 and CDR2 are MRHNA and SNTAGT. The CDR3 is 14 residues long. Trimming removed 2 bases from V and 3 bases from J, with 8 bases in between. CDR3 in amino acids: CASSDGDSYNEQFF. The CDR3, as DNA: TGTGCCAGCAGTGACGGAGACAGCTACAATGAGCAGTTCTTC.

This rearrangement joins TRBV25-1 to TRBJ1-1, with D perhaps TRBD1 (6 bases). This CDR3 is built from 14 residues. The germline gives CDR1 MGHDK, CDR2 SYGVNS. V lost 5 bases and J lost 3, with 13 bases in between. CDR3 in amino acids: CASSWTEADTEAFF. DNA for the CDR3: TGTGCCAGCAGTTGGACAGAGGCGGACACTGAAGCTTTCTTT. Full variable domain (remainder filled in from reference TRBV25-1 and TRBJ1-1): EADIYQTPRYLVIGTGKKITLECSQTMGHDKMYWYQQDPGMELHLIHYSYGVNSTEKGDLSSESTVSRIRTEHFPLTLESARPSHTSQYLCASSWTEADTEAFFGQGTRLTVV.

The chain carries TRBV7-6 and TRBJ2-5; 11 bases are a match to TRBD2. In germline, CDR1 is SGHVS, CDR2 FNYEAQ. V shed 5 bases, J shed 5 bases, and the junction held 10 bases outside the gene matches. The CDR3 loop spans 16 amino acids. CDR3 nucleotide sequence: TGTGCCAGCAGCCTCACCTTAGCGGGAGGGGAGGAGACCCAGTACTTC. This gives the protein CASSLTLAGGEETQYF.

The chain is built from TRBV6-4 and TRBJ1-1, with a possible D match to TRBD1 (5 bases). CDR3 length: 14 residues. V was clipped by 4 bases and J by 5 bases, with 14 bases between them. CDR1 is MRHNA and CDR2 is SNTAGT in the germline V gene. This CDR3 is CASSVSREGTEAFF. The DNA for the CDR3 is TGTGCCAGCAGTGTTTCCAGGGAGGGTACTGAAGCTTTCTTT.

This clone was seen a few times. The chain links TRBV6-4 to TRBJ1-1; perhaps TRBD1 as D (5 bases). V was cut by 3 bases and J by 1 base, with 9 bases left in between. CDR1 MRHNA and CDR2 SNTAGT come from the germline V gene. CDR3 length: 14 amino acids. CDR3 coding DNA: TGTGCCAGCAGTGAAGGAGGGGAGAACACTGAAGCTTTCTTT. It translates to CASSEGGENTEAFF.

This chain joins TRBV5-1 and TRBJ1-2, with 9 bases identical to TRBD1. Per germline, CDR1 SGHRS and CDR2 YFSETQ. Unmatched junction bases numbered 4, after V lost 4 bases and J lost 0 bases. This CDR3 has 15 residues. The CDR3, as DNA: TGCGCCAGCAGCCGGGGACAGGGACCTAACTATGGCTACACCTTC. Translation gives CASSRGQGPNYGYTF.

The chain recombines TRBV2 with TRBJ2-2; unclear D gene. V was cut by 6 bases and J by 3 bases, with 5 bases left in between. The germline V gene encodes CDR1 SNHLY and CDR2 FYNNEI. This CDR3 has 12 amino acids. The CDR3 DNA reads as TGTGCCAGCAGGGCCGACACCGGGGAGCTGTTTTTT. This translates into CASRADTGELFF.

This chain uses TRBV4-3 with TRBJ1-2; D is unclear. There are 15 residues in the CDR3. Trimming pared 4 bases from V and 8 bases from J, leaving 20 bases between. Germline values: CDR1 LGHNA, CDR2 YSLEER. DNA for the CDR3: TGCGCCAGCAGCCGAATAGGCGGATCAACCGGGGGCTACACCTTC. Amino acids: CASSRIGGSTGGYTF.

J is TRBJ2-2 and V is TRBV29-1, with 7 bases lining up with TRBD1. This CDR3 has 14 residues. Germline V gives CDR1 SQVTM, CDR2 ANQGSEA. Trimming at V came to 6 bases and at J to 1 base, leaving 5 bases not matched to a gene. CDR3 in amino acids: CSVGQVLNTGELFF. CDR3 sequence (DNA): TGCAGCGTCGGACAGGTCCTGAACACCGGGGAGCTGTTTTTT.

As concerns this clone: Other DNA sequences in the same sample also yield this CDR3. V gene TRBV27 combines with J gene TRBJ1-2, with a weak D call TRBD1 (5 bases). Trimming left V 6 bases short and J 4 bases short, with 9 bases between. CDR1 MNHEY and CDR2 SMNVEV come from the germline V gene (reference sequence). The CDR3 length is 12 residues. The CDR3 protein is CASRGGTYGYTF. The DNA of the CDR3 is TGTGCCAGCAGGGGGGGGACCTATGGCTACACCTTC.

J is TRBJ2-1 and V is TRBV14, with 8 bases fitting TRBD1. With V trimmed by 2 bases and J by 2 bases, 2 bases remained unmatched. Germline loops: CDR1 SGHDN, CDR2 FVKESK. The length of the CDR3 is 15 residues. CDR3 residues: CASSQTGQAYNEQFF. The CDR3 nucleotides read TGTGCCAGCAGCCAAACGGGACAGGCCTACAATGAGCAGTTCTTC.

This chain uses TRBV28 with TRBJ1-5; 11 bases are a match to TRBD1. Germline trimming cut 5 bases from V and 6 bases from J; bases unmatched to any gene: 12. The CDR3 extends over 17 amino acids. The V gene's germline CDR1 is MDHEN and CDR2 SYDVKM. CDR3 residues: CASSLPRGTGGTQPQHF. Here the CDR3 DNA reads TGTGCCAGCAGTCTACCTCGGGGGACAGGGGGTACTCAGCCCCAGCATTTT.

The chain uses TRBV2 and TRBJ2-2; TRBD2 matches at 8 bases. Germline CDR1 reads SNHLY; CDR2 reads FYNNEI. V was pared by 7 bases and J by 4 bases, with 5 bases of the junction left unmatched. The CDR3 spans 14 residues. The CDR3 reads CASIGTRLTGELFF. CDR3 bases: TGTGCCAGCATCGGGACTAGACTCACCGGGGAGCTGTTTTTT.

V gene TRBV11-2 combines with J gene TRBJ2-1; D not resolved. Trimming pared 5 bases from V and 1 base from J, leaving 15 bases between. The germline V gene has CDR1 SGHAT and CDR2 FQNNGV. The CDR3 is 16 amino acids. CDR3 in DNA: TGTGCCAGCAGCCTGTACCCCCCCGGTTCCTACAATGAGCAGTTCTTC. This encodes CASSLYPPGSYNEQFF. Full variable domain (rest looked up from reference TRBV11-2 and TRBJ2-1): EAGVAQSPRYKIIEKRQSVAFWCNPISGHATLYWYQQILGQGPKLLIQFQNNGVVDDSQLPKDRFSAERLKGVDSTLKIQPAKLEDSAVYLCASSLYPPGSYNEQFFGPGTRLTVL.

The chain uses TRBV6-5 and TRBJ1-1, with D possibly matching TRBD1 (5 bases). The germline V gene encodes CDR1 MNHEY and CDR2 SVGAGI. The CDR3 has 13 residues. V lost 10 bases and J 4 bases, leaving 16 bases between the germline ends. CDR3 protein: CATAGGVITEAFF. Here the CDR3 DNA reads TGTGCCACCGCCGGAGGGGTGATCACTGAAGCTTTCTTT.

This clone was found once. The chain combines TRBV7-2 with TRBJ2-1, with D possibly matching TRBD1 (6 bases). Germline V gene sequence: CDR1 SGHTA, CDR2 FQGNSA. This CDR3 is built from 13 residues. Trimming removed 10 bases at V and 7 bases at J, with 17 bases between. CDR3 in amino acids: CAINTGWGNEQFF. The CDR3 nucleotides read TGTGCCATTAATACAGGGTGGGGGAATGAGCAGTTCTTC.

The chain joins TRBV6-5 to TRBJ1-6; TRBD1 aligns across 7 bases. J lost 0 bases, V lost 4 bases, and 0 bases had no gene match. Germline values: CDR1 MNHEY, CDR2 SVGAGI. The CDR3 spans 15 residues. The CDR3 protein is CASSWDSSYNSPLHF. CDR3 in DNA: TGTGCCAGCAGTTGGGACAGCTCCTATAATTCACCCCTCCACTTT.

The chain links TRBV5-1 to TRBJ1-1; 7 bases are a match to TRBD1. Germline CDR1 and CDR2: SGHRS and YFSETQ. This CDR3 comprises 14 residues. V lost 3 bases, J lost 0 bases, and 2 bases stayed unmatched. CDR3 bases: TGCGCCAGCAGCTCGGGACAGTTGAACACTGAAGCTTTCTTT. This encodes CASSSGQLNTEAFF.

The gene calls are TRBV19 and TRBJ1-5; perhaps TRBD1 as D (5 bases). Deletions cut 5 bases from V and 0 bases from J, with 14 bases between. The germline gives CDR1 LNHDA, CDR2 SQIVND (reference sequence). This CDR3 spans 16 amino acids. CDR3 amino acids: CASSPDGGYSNQPQHF. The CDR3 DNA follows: TGTGCCAGTAGTCCGGATGGGGGGTATAGCAATCAGCCCCAGCATTTT. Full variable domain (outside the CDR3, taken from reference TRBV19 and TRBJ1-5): DGGITQSPKYLFRKEGQNVTLSCEQNLNHDAMYWYRQDPGQGLRLIYYSQIVNDFQKGDIAEGYSVSREKKESFPLTVTSAQKNPTAFYLCASSPDGGYSNQPQHFGDGTRLSIL.